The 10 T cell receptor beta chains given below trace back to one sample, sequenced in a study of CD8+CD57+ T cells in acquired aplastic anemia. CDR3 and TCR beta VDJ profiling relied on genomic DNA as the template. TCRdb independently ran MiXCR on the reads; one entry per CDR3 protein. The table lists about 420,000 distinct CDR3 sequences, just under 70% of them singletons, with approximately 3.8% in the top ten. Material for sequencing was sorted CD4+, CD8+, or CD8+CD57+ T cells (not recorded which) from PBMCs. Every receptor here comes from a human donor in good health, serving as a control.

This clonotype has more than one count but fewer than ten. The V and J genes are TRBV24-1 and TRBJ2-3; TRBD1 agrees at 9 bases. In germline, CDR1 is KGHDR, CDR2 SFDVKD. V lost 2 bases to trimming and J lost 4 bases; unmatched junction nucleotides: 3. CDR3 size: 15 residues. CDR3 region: CATSDWGQGSDTQYF. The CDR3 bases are TGTGCCACCAGTGATTGGGGACAGGGATCAGATACGCAGTATTTT.

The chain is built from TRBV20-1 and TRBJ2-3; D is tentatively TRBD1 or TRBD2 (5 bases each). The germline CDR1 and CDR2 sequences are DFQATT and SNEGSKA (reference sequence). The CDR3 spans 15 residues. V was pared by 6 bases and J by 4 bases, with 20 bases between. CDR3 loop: CSALAGTGAADTQYF. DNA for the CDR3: TGCAGTGCCCTAGCCGGCACAGGAGCCGCAGATACGCAGTATTTT.

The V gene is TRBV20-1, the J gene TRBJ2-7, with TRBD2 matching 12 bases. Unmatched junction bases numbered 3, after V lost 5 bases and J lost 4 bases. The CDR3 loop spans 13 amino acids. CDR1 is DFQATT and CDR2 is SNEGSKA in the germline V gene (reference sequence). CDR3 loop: CSARTSGAYEQYF. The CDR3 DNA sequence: TGCAGTGCTCGGACTAGCGGGGCGTACGAGCAGTACTTC.

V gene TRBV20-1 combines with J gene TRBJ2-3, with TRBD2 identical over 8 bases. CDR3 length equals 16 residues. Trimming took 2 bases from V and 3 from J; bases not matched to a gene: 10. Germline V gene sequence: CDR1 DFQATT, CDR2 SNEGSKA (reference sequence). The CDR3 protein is CSARTDSGDVTDTQYF. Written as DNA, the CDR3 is TGCAGTGCTAGAACTGATAGCGGGGACGTAACAGATACGCAGTATTTT.

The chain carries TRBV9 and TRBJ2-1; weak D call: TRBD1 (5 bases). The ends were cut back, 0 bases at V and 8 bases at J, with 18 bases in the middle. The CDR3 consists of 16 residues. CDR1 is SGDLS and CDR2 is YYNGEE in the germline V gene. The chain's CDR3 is CASSVGGTDTQYEQFF. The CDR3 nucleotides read TGTGCCAGCAGCGTAGGGGGCACAGATACGCAGTATGAGCAGTTCTTC.

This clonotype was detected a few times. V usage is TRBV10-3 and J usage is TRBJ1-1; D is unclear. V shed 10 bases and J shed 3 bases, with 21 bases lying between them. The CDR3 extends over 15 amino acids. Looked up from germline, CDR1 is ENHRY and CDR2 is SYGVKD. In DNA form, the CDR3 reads TGTGCCAGCAATCGGCGCCACCGCTCCGACACTGAAGCTTTCTTT. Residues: CASNRRHRSDTEAFF.

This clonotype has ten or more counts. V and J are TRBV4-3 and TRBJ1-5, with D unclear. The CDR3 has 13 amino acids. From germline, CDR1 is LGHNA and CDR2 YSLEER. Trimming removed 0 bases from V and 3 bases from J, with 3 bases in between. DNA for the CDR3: TGCGCCAGCAGCCAAGATCTCAATCAGCCCCAGCATTTT. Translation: CASSQDLNQPQHF.

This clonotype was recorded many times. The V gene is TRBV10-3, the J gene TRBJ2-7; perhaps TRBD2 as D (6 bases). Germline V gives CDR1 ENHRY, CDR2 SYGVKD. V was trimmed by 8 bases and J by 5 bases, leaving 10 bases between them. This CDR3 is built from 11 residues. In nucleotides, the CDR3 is TGTGCCATCGCCGGGGAGGACGAGCAGTACTTC. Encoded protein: CAIAGEDEQYF.

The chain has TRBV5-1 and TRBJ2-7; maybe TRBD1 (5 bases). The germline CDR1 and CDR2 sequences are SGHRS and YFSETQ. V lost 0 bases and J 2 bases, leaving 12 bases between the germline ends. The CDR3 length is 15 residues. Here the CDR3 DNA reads TGCGCCAGCAGCTTGGCATGGCAGGGCCCCTACGAGCAGTACTTC. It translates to CASSLAWQGPYEQYF. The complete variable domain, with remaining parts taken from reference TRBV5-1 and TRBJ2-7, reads KAGVTQTPRYLIKTRGQQVTLSCSPISGHRSVSWYQQTPGQGLQFLFEYFSETQRNKGNFPGRFSGRQFSNSRSEMNVSTLELGDSALYLCASSLAWQGPYEQYFGPGTRLTVT.

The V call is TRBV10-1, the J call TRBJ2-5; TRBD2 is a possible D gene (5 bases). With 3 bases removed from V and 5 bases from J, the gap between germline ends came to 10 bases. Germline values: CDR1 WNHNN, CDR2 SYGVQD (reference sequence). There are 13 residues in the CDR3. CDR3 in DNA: TGCGCCAGCAGTGAAAAAGCGGACGAGACCCAGTACTTC. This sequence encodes CASSEKADETQYF.